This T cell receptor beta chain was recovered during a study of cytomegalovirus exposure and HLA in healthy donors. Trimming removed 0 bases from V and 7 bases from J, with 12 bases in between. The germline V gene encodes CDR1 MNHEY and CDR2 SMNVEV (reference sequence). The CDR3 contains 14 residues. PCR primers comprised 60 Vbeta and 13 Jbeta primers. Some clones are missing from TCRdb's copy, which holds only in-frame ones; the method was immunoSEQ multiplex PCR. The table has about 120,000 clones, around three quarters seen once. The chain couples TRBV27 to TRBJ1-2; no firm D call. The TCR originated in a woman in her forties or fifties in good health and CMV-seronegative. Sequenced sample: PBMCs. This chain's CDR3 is CASSLSAVYSGYTF. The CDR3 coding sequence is TGTGCCAGCAGTTTATCTGCCGTATACAGTGGCTACACCTTC.